This T cell receptor beta chain is drawn from a study of T cell repertoires in cytomegalovirus infection. Turning to the study itself: CMV infection plus the matching HLA type was flagged by public TCR beta signatures.

TCRdb reanalysed the reads using MiXCR and keeps one entry per CDR3 protein. There are 250,000 to 300,000 distinct CDR3 sequences in the sample; roughly a quarter occur only once, and 11% to 15% lies in the top ten. Overall study findings and caveats: CMV carriers with the relevant HLA were identified by cumulative public TCR beta family frequency. Clonotype analysis showed dominance of the ex vivo response by HLA-C-restricted CMV-specific TCR beta clonotypes.

Of note for this clonotype: Its antigen is not identified. Possible read error: a much larger clone is one base away.

This CDR3 spans 13 amino acids. V and J are TRBV12-3 or TRBV12-4 and TRBJ2-3; D is ambiguous. Source material: PBMCs. The sequence came from a human donor in good health (CMV status not recorded). Some clones in this sample may be carry-over from other donors' samples. DNA of the CDR3: TGTGCCCTCGCGAGGAAGGCAACAGATACGCGGTATTTT. Its protein product is CALARKATDTRYF.